This T cell receptor beta chain came from a study of cytomegalovirus exposure and HLA in healthy donors. Study-wide findings and caveats: For most subjects, TCR beta sequences were reported to predict HLA-A and HLA-B alleles with accuracy. TCR beta V segments were, for the most part, productive about 87% or about 30% of the time in an earlier analysis. The study listed 150 to 200 cytomegalovirus-associated TCR beta chains.

Details on this clone: Its target is not known.

Nominally healthy donors provided the samples, though records likely missed some immune exposures. The CDR3 is 11 amino acids. Trimming stripped 3 bases from V and 3 bases from J, with 3 bases between. CDR1 is SNHLY and CDR2 is FYNNEI in the germline V gene. Researchers ran the PCR with 60 Vbeta and 13 Jbeta primers. This table comes from immunoSEQ multiplex PCR, and its TCRdb copy is limited to in-frame clones, with some not included. Among some 150,000 clones listed, less than 80% were seen once. This chain joins TRBV2 and TRBJ2-7; D is unclear. This receptor was taken from a man aged 40-55 years in good health and CMV-seronegative. The sequenced sample consisted of PBMCs. The CDR3 here is CASSDSYEQYF. The DNA for the CDR3 is TGTGCCAGCAGTGATAGCTACGAGCAGTACTTC. The whole variable domain, filled in from reference TRBV2 and TRBJ2-7, reads EPEVTQTPSHQVTQMGQEVILRCVPISNHLYFYWYRQILGQKVEFLVSFYNNEISEKSEIFDDQFSVERPDGSNFTLKIRSTKLEDSAMYFCASSDSYEQYFGPGTRLTVT.